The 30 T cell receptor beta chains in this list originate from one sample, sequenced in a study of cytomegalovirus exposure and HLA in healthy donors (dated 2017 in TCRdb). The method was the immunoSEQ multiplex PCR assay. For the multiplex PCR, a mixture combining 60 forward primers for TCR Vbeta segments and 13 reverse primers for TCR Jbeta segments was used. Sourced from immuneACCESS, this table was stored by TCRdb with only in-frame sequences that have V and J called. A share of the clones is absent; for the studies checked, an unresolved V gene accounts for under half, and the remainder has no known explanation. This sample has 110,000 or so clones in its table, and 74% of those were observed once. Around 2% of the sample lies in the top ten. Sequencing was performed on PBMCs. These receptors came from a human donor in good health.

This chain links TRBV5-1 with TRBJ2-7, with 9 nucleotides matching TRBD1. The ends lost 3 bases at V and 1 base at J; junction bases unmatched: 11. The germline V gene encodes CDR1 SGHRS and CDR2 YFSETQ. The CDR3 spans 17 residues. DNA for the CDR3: TGCGCCAGCAGCTCCCCAGGGACAGGGCTTTTTTCCTACGAGCAGTACTTC. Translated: CASSSPGTGLFSYEQYF.

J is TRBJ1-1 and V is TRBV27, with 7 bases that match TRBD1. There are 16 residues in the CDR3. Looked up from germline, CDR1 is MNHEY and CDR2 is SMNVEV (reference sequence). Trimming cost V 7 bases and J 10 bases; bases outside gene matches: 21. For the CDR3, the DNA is TGTGCCAGCAACCCCCAACGGCAGGGGGGATTTAGAGGAGCTTTCTTT. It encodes CASNPQRQGGFRGAFF.

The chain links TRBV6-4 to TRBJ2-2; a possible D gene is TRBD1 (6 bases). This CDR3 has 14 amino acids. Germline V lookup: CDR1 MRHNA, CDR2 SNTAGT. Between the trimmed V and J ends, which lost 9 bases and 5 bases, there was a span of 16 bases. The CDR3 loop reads CASEDSPGTGELFF. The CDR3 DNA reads TGTGCCAGTGAGGACAGCCCAGGGACCGGGGAGCTGTTTTTT.

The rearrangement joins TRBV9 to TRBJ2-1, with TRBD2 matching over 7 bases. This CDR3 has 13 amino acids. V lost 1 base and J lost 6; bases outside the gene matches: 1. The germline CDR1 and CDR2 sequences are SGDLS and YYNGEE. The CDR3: CASSVRGSNEQFF. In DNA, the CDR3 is TGTGCCAGCAGCGTACGCGGGAGCAATGAGCAGTTCTTC.

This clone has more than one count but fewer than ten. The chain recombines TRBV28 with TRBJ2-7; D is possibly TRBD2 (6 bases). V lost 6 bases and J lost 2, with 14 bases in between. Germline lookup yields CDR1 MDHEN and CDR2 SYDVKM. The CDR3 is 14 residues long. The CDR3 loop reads CASRPVWGAYEQYF. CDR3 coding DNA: TGTGCCAGCAGGCCGGTATGGGGGGCCTACGAGCAGTACTTC.

Here the CDR3 DNA reads TGTGCCAGCAGTCAGCACAGCTCTGGAAACACCATATATTTT. Translated: CASSQHSSGNTIYF. The genes are TRBV6-5 and TRBJ1-3; no clear D gene. Trimming took off 5 bases at V and 0 bases at J, with 8 bases between the two ends. The CDR3 covers 14 residues. Germline V gene lookup returns CDR1 MNHEY and CDR2 SVGAGI.

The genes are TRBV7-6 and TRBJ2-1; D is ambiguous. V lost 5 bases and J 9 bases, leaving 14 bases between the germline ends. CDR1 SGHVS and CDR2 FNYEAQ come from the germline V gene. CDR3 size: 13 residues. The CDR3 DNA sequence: TGTGCCAGCAGCCGCAGTCAGGAAGGTGAGCAGTTCTTC. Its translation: CASSRSQEGEQFF.

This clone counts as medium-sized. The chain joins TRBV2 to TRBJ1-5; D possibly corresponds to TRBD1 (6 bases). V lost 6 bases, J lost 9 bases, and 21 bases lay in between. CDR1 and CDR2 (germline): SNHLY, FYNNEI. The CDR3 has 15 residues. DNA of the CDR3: TGTGCCAGCAGCCTCGACAGGCCGTCAATGGGGCCCCAGCATTTT. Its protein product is CASSLDRPSMGPQHF.

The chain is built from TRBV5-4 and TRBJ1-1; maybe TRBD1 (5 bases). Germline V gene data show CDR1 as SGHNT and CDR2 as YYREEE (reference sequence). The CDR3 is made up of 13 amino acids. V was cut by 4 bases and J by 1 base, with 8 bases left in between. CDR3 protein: CASSPGQNTEAFF. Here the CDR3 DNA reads TGTGCCAGCAGCCCAGGACAGAACACTGAAGCTTTCTTT.

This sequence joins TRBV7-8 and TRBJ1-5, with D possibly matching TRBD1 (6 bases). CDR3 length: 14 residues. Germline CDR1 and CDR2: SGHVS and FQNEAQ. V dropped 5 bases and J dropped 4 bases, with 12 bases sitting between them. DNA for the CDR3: TGTGCCAGCAGCCAAGGGCAGGGGAATCAGCCCCAGCATTTT. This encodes CASSQGQGNQPQHF.

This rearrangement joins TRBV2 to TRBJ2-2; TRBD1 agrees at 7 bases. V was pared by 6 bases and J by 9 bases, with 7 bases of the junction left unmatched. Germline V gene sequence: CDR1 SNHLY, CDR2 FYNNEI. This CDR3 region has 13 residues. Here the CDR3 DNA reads TGTGCCAGCAGCGAAACAGGGGATTGGGAGCTGTTTTTT. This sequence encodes CASSETGDWELFF.

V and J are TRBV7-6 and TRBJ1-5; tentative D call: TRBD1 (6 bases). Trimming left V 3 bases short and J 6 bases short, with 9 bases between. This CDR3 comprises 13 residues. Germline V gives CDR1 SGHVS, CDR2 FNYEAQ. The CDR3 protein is CASSLGGGQPQHF. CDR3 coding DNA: TGTGCCAGCAGCTTGGGAGGGGGTCAGCCCCAGCATTTT.

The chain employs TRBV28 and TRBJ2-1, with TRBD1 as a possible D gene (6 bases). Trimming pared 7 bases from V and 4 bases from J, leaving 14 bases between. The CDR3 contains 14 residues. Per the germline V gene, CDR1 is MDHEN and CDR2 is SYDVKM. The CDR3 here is CASTRAGAYNEQFF. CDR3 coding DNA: TGTGCCAGCACTCGGGCAGGGGCGTACAATGAGCAGTTCTTC.

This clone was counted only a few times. The chain's CDR3 is CASSISRNEQFF. In nucleotides, the CDR3 is TGCGCCAGCAGCATCTCTAGAAACGAGCAGTTCTTC. The genes are TRBV5-1 and TRBJ2-1; D unresolved. V lost 4 bases to trimming and J lost 10 bases, with 12 bases between them. CDR3 length equals 12 residues. Per the germline V gene, CDR1 is SGHRS and CDR2 is YFSETQ.

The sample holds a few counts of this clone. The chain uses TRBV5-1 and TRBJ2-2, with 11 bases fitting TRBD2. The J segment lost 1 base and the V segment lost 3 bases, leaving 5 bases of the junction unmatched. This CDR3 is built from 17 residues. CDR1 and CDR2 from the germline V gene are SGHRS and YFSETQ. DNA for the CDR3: TGCGCCAGCAGCTCCCGGGGACTAGCGGTGAACACCGGGGAGCTGTTTTTT. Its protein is CASSSRGLAVNTGELFF.

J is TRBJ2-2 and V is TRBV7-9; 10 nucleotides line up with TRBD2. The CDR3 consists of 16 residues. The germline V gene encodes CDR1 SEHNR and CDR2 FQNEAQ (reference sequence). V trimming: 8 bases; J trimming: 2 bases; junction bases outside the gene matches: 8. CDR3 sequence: CASRLRTSGNTGELFF. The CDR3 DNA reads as TGTGCCAGCCGCCTCCGGACTAGCGGAAACACCGGGGAGCTGTTTTTT. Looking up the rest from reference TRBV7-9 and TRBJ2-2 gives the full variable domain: DTGVSQNPRHKITKRGQNVTFRCDPISEHNRLYWYRQTLGQGPEFLTYFQNEAQLEKSRLLSDRFSAERPKGSFSTLEIQRTEQGDSAMYLCASRLRTSGNTGELFFGEGSRLTVL.

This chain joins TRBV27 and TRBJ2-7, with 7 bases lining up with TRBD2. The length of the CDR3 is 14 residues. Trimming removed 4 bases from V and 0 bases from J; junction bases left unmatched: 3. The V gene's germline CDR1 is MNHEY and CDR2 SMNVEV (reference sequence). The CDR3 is CASSSSGISYEQYF. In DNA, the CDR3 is TGTGCCAGCAGTTCGAGCGGGATCTCCTACGAGCAGTACTTC.

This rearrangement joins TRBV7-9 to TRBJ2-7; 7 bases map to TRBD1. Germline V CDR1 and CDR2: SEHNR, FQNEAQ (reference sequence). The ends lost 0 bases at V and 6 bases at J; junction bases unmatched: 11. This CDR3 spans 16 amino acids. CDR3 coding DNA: TGTGCCAGCAGCTTAGCTACGGGGCAGGGGGTTCTCGAGCAGTACTTC. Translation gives CASSLATGQGVLEQYF.

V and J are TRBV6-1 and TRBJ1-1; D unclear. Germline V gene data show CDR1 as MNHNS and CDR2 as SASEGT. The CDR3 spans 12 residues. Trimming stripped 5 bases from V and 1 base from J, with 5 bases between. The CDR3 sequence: CASSFRNTEAFF. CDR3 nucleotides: TGTGCCAGCAGTTTCAGGAACACTGAAGCTTTCTTT.

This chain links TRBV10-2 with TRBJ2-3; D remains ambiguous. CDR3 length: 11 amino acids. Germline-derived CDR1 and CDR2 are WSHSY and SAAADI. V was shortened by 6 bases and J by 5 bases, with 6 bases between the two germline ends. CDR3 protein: CASRAGDTQYF. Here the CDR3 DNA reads TGCGCCAGCAGGGCTGGAGATACGCAGTATTTT.

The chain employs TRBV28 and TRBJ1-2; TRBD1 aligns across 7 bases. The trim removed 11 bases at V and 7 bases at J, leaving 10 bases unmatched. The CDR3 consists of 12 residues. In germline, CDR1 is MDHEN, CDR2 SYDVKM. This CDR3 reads CAGHSAGGGYTF. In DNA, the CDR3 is TGTGCCGGCCACTCGGCAGGGGGTGGCTACACCTTC.

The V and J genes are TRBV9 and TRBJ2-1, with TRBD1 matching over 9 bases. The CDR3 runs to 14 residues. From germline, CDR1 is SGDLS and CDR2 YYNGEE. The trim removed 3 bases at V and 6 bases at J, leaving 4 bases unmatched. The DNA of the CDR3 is TGTGCCAGCAGCGGGGACAGGGTCTCCAATGAGCAGTTCTTC. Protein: CASSGDRVSNEQFF.

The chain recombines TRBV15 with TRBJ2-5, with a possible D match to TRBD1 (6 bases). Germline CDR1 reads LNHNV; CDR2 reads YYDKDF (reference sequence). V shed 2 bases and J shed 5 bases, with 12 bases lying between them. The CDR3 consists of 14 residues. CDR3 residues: CATSRPGVEETQYF. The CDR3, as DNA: TGTGCCACCAGCAGACCAGGGGTTGAGGAGACCCAGTACTTC.

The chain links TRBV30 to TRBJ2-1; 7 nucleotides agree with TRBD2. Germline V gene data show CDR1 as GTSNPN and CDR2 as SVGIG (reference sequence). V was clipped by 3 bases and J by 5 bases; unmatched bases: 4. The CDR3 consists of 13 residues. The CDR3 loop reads CAWSPAGNNEQFF. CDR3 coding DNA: TGTGCCTGGAGCCCAGCGGGAAACAATGAGCAGTTCTTC.

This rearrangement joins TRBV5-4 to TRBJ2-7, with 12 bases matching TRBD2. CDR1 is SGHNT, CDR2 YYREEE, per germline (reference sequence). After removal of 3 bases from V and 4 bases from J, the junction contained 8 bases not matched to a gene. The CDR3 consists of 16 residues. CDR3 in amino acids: CASSSASGRARYEQYF. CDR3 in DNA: TGTGCCAGCAGCTCCGCTAGCGGGAGGGCTCGATACGAGCAGTACTTC.

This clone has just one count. The DNA of the CDR3 is TGTGCCAGCAAGTCGAGGACTTCGGATCAGCCCCAGCATTTT. Encoded protein: CASKSRTSDQPQHF. V is TRBV6-6 and J is TRBJ1-5; D is ambiguous. CDR3 length: 14 amino acids. Between the trimmed V and J ends, which lost 7 bases and 5 bases, there was a span of 15 bases. Germline V gives CDR1 MNHNY, CDR2 SVGAGI (reference sequence).

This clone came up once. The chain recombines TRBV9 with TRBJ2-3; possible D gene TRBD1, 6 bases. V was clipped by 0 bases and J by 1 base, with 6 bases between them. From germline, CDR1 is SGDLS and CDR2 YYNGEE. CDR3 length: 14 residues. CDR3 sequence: CASSVGQGTDTQYF. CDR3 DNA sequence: TGTGCCAGCAGCGTAGGACAGGGCACAGATACGCAGTATTTT.

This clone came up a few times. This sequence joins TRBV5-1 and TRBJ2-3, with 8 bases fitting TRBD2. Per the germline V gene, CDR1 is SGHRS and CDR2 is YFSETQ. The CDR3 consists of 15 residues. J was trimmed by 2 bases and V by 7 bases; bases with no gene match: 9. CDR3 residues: CASRAGGSFTDTQYF. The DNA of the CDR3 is TGCGCCAGCCGGGCGGGGGGTAGTTTCACAGATACGCAGTATTTT.

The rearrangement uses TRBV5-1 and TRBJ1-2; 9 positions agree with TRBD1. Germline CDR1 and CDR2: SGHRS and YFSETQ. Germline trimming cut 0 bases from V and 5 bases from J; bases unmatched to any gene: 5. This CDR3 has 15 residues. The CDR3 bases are TGCGCCAGCAGCTTGGGGGACAGGGACGGGTATGGCTACACCTTC. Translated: CASSLGDRDGYGYTF.

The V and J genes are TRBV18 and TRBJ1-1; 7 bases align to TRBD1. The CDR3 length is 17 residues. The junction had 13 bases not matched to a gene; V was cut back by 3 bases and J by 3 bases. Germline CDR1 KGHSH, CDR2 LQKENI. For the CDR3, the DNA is TGTGCCAGCTCACCGATTCGTCTAGCTACAGGGGACACTGAAGCTTTCTTT. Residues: CASSPIRLATGDTEAFF. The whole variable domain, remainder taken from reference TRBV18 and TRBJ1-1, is NAGVMQNPRHLVRRRGQEARLRCSPMKGHSHVYWYRQLPEEGLKFMVYLQKENIIDESGMPKERFSAEFPKEGPSILRIQQVVRGDSAAYFCASSPIRLATGDTEAFFGQGTRLTVV.